Listed here are 5 T cell receptor beta chains from one sample, sequenced in a study of T cell repertoires in cytomegalovirus infection. Their cognate antigens are unknown. TCRdb reprocessed the reads via MiXCR and lists one record per CDR3 protein. The data hold 90,000 to 120,000 distinct CDR3 sequences, with under 50% observed a single time. The sample was CD8+ T cells from cultured PBMCs, taken from culture after CMV antigen stimulation. These receptors originate from a human donor in good health (CMV status not recorded). Some clones in this sample may be carry-over from other donors' samples.

A word on this clonotype: At one end the junction does not follow the germline gene, possibly because of a read error. The chain recombines TRBV4-1 with TRBJ2-5; D remains ambiguous. Looked up from germline, CDR1 is MGHRA and CDR2 is YSYEKL. CDR3 length: 13 residues. The CDR3 protein is CASSQDPGSAQYF. The CDR3 coding sequence is TGTGCCAGCAGCCAAGATCCAGGCAGTGCCCAGTACTTC.

V usage is TRBV19 and J usage is TRBJ2-7; the match to TRBD1 covers 7 bases. Trimming took 5 bases from V and 3 from J; bases not matched to a gene: 7. CDR1 LNHDA and CDR2 SQIVND come from the germline V gene (reference sequence). This CDR3 has 14 amino acids. The CDR3 DNA sequence: TGTGCCAGTAGTTTTGCAGGGGGTCTCTACGAGCAGTACTTC. Translation gives CASSFAGGLYEQYF.

The genes are TRBV5-5 and TRBJ1-6, with TRBD1 matching 7 bases. Germline V CDR1 and CDR2: SGHKS, YYEKEE (reference sequence). Trimming took 0 bases from V and 9 from J; bases not matched to a gene: 6. This CDR3 spans 15 amino acids. DNA for the CDR3: TGTGCCAGCAGCTTGGGACAGGGCATTAGTTCACCCCTCCACTTT. Translating it yields CASSLGQGISSPLHF. Full variable domain (rest looked up from reference TRBV5-5 and TRBJ1-6): DAGVTQSPTHLIKTRGQQVTLRCSPISGHKSVSWYQQVLGQGPQFIFQYYEKEERGRGNFPDRFSARQFPNYSSELNVNALLLGDSALYLCASSLGQGISSPLHFGNGTRLTVT.

The rearrangement links TRBV27 to TRBJ2-7; D unresolved. V was shortened by 3 bases and J by 3 bases, with 6 bases between the two germline ends. Germline CDR1 MNHEY, CDR2 SMNVEV (reference sequence). The CDR3 has 12 amino acids. The CDR3 DNA reads as TGTGCCAGCAGTTTCTCCGGCTACGAGCAGTACTTC. It codes for CASSFSGYEQYF.

The rearrangement links TRBV7-6 to TRBJ2-7; unclear D gene. Trimming took 2 bases from V and 0 from J, leaving 11 bases between them. Germline V gives CDR1 SGHVS, CDR2 FNYEAQ. The CDR3 is 15 amino acids. The CDR3 here is CASSLHTVSSYEQYF. In nucleotides, the CDR3 is TGTGCCAGCAGCTTACATACAGTCAGCTCCTACGAGCAGTACTTC.